This T cell receptor (beta chain) is from a study of cytomegalovirus exposure and HLA in healthy donors. Whole-study context: Later, an analysis reported that the 120 or so validation repertoires had used the same platform as the 500 to 800 first-cohort repertoires.

The study drew the donors from its roughly 120-subject validation cohort, separate from the roughly 700-subject first cohort. Regarding the study as a whole: Researchers catalogued approximately 170 TCR beta chains as cytomegalovirus-associated. One later analysis, an examination of the 100 to 150 validation repertoires, found that first-cohort TCR clusters tended to co-occur in them.

The germline CDR1 and CDR2 sequences are MDHEN and SYDVKM. The ends were cut back, 10 bases at V and 4 bases at J, with 16 bases in the middle. This CDR3 spans 13 amino acids. With respect to this clone: Antigen unknown.

Clones were sequenced by immunoSEQ multiplex PCR, and TCRdb holds only the in-frame ones, with some missing. The sample yields around 69,000 clones, nearly 96% seen once. The chain carries TRBV28 and TRBJ1-1, with a weak D call TRBD1 (6 bases). Specimen: PBMCs. The receptor was isolated from a woman younger than 30 in good health and CMV-seropositive. In nucleotides, the CDR3 is TGTGCCACCATTCGTGAGGGGGTCACTGAAGCTTTCTTT. Translated: CATIREGVTEAFF.